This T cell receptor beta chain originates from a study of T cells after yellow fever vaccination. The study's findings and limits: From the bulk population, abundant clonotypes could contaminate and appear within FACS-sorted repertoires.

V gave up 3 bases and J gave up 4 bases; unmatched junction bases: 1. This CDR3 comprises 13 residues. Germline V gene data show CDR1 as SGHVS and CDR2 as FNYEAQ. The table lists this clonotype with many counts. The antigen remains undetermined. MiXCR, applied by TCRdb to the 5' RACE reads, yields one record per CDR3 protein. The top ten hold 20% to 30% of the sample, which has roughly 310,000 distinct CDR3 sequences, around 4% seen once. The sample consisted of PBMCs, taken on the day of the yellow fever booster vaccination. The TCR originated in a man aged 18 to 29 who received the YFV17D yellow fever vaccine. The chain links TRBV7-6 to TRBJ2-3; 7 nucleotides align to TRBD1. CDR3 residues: CASSFQGADTQYF. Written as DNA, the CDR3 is TGTGCCAGCAGCTTCCAGGGGGCAGATACGCAGTATTTT.